This T cell receptor (beta chain) was profiled in a study of T cells expressing NK-cell markers. Per the germline V gene, CDR1 is LGHDT and CDR2 is YNNKEL (reference sequence). The CDR3 loop spans 13 amino acids. TCRdb reanalyzed the 5' RACE reads and collapses them to one entry per CDR3 protein, without DNA. Its listing shows under 200,000 distinct CDR3 sequences. This clonotype originated in a woman aged 18-70 years in good health. The sequenced sample was blood T cells: a sorted CD56 or NKG2C T cell subset, CD4+ or CD8+ T cells, or bulk PBMC T cells (not recorded which). V gene TRBV3-1 combines with J gene TRBJ2-3. CDR3: CASSQAVPDTQYF.